Below are 2 T cell receptor beta chains sequenced from a single sample in a study of tumor and adjacent non-tumor tissue in lung cancer. The template was RNA from unsorted bulk tissue. Three rounds of nested PCR, following a modified ARM-PCR protocol, produced the TCRbeta library. Via MiXCR, TCRdb re-called the multiplex PCR reads, giving one row per CDR3 protein. The sample carries 75,000 to 95,000 distinct CDR3 sequences, about 66% recorded once. The sequenced sample consisted of lung tumor tissue. The receptor source for this set is a man aged 55 to 69 with non-small cell lung cancer.

On this clonotype itself: One junction end does not reproduce the germline sequence, and a read error may be involved. The rearrangement uses TRBV29-1 and TRBJ1-1; D ambiguous. Germline V CDR1 and CDR2: SQVTM, ANQGSEA. This CDR3 has 13 amino acids. DNA for the CDR3: TGCAGCGTCGCATTCACCCTGAACACTGAAGCTATCTTT. It encodes CSVAFTLNTEAIF.

On this clonotype itself: The germline gene is not matched at one end of the junction; a read error may be the cause. The J gene is TRBJ2-2, the V gene TRBV4-3; D may be TRBD1 or TRBD2 (5 bases each). The CDR3 spans 17 residues. The V gene's germline CDR1 is LGHNA and CDR2 YSLEER. CDR3 region: CASSQGPIGTARGELFF. The CDR3 region has the DNA TGCGCCAGCAGTCAAGGCCCTATCGGGACCGCGAGAGGGGAGCTGTTTTTT.